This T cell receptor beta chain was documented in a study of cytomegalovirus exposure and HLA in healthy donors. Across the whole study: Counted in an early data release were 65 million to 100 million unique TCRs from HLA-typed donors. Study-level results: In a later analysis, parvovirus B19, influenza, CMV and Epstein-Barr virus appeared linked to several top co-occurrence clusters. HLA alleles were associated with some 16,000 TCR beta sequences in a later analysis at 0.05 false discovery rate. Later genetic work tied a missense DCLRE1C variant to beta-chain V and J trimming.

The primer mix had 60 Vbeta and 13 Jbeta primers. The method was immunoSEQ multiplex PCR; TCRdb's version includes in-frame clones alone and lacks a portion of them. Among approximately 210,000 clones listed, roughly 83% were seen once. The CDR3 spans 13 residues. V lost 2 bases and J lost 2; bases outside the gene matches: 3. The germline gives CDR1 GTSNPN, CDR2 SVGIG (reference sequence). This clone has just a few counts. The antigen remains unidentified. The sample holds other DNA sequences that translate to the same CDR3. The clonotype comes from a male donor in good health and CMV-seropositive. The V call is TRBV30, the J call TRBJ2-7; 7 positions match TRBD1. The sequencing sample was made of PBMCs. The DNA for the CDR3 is TGTGCCTGGAGTCCCGGGACAGCCTACGAGCAGTACTTC. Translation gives CAWSPGTAYEQYF.